A selection of T cell receptor beta chains follows, all from one sample in a study of patients and donors after allogeneic stem cell transplantation. TCRdb re-called the RT-PCR reads with MiXCR, one entry per CDR3 protein. The repertoire holds under 170,000 distinct CDR3 sequences, with over 30% as singletons. Sequencing was performed on blood, either unsorted or a sorted T cell fraction (not recorded which). The receptor source for this set is a human donor who was either an allogeneic HSCT recipient or a stem cell or donor lymphocyte infusion donor (not recorded which). It is not recorded whose cells these are; they may come from a transplant donor. Both conserved end residues are part of each CDR3. Each record gives: clone size, J gene, D gene, V gene, CDR3 protein, CDR3 DNA. D genes are given only for firm matches. Size tells how often a clone was seen (once, few, many) or the class of an expanded clone, and some rows leave it out.

>NA|TRBJ2-1|TRBD2|TRBV12-3/TRBV12-4
CASSLLLAGFNEQFF
TGTGCCAGCAGTTTACTACTAGCGGGGTTCAATGAGCAGTTCTTC
>few|TRBJ1-5|TRBD1|TRBV28
CASSPTGGWQPQHF
TGTGCCAGCAGCCCTACAGGGGGCTGGCAGCCCCAGCATTTT
>NA|TRBJ2-1|TRBD1|TRBV7-9
CASVGTGLFNEQFF
TGTGCCAGCGTTGGGACAGGGCTATTCAATGAGCAGTTCTTC
>NA|TRBJ1-2|NA|TRBV5-1
CASSLSGRRMDNYGYTF
TGCGCCAGCAGCTTGAGCGGACGCCGAATGGATAACTATGGCTACACCTTC
>few|TRBJ1-1|TRBD1|TRBV27
CASNRGTGIAEAFF
TGTGCCAGCAACAGGGGTACAGGGATCGCTGAAGCTTTCTTT
>NA|TRBJ2-4|TRBD1|TRBV28
CASSRDRVIQYF
TGTGCCAGCAGTCGGGACAGGGTCATTCAGTACTTC
>few|TRBJ1-1|NA|TRBV25-1
CASSSSGINTEAFF
TGTGCCAGCAGTTCCTCAGGGATAAACACTGAAGCTTTCTTT
>NA|TRBJ1-5|NA|TRBV20-1
CSAMDSRYSNQPQHF
TGCAGTGCTATGGACAGTCGTTATAGCAATCAGCCCCAGCATTTT
>NA|TRBJ2-5|NA|TRBV25-1
CASMTWGAETQYF
TGTGCCAGCATGACTTGGGGAGCAGAGACCCAGTACTTC
>NA|TRBJ2-3|TRBD2|TRBV10-3
CAISEERGLGDTQYF
TGTGCCATCAGTGAAGAGCGGGGGCTTGGAGATACGCAGTATTTT
>NA|TRBJ1-2|TRBD1|TRBV7-9
CASRNRGEDGYTF
TGTGCCAGCAGAAACAGGGGGGAGGACGGCTACACCTTC
>few|TRBJ2-1|TRBD1|TRBV3-1
CASSTPGQGLNEQFF
TGTGCCAGCTCTACTCCGGGACAGGGTCTCAATGAGCAGTTCTTC
>NA|TRBJ2-7|NA|TRBV15
CATSRDTQGYEQYF
TGTGCCACCAGCAGAGATACCCAGGGGTACGAGCAGTACTTC
>many|TRBJ1-1|NA|TRBV4-3
CASSQEGLNTEAFF
TGCGCCAGCAGCCAAGAGGGACTGAACACTGAAGCTTTCTTT
>NA|TRBJ1-4|NA|TRBV7-9
CASSLLLHRGVSEKLFF
TGTGCCAGCAGCTTACTTCTCCACCGGGGCGTTAGTGAAAAACTGTTTTTT
>NA|TRBJ1-1|NA|TRBV9
CASSVEMLNTEAFF
TGTGCCAGCAGCGTAGAAATGTTGAACACTGAAGCTTTCTTT
>NA|TRBJ1-4|TRBD1|TRBV29-1
CSVAQGGDEKLFF
TGCAGCGTTGCTCAGGGGGGAGATGAAAAACTGTTTTTT
>NA|TRBJ2-6|NA|TRBV3-1
CASSPLGGGANVLTF
TGTGCCAGCAGCCCGCTCGGAGGTGGGGCCAACGTCCTGACTTTC
>few|TRBJ1-6|NA|TRBV20-1
CSARDWGAAPSHNSPLHF
TGCAGTGCTAGAGATTGGGGGGCAGCTCCCTCTCATAATTCACCCCTCCACTTT
>NA|TRBJ2-5|NA|TRBV21-1
CASRSSKETQYF
TGTGCCAGCCGAAGTTCGAAGGAGACCCAGTACTTC
>NA|TRBJ1-1|NA|TRBV29-1
CSVERGTTEAFF
TGCAGCGTTGAACGGGGGACCACTGAAGCTTTCTTT
>NA|TRBJ1-2|TRBD1|TRBV3-1
CASSQDVGTGGGYGYTF
TGTGCCAGCAGCCAAGATGTAGGTACAGGGGGTGGCTATGGCTACACCTTC
>NA|TRBJ2-7|TRBD2|TRBV14
CASSHPRGGEQYF
TGTGCCAGCAGCCATCCCCGCGGGGGGGAGCAGTACTTC
>NA|TRBJ1-1|NA|TRBV5-1
CASSSDSIGTEAFF
TGCGCCAGCAGTTCGGACTCCATCGGCACTGAAGCTTTCTTT
>NA|TRBJ2-2|NA|TRBV5-1
CASSTDWNTGELFF
TGCGCCAGCAGCACGGACTGGAACACCGGGGAGCTGTTTTTT
>few|TRBJ2-4|NA|TRBV5-6
CASSSGAKNIQYF
TGTGCCAGCAGCTCCGGAGCCAAAAACATTCAGTACTTC
>NA|TRBJ1-6|NA|TRBV20-1
CSARWTLANSPLHF
TGCAGTGCTAGGTGGACTTTGGCGAATTCACCCCTCCACTTT
>NA|TRBJ2-3|NA|TRBV12-3/TRBV12-4
CASVGESTDTQYF
TGTGCCAGCGTTGGGGAGAGCACAGATACGCAGTATTTT
>NA|TRBJ1-5|NA|TRBV12-3/TRBV12-4
CASSPGYNQPQHF
TGTGCCAGCAGTCCAGGGTACAATCAGCCCCAGCATTTT
>NA|TRBJ2-3|TRBD2|TRBV20-1
CSATLAGTDTQYF
TGCAGTGCCACCCTAGCGGGAACAGATACGCAGTATTTT
>NA|TRBJ2-5|NA|TRBV7-2
CASSSILKETQYF
TGTGCCAGCAGCTCGATCCTCAAAGAGACCCAGTACTTC
>NA|TRBJ1-2|NA|TRBV7-8
CASSSLAPPSALYGYTF
TGTGCCAGCAGCTCCCTGGCGCCCCCCTCGGCCCTCTATGGCTACACCTTC
>NA|TRBJ1-2|NA|TRBV20-1
CSARPPGNYGYTF
TGCAGTGCTAGGCCCCCAGGGAACTATGGCTACACCTTC
>NA|TRBJ1-6|NA|TRBV7-2
CASSPQSQGYNSPLHF
TGTGCCAGCAGCCCCCAATCACAGGGCTATAATTCACCCCTCCACTTT
>NA|TRBJ2-1|NA|TRBV6-1
CASSTPISYNEQFF
TGTGCCAGCAGTACACCTATCTCCTACAATGAGCAGTTCTTC
>NA|TRBJ1-1|NA|TRBV12-5
CASGLTGGPEAFF
TGTGCTAGTGGCCTCACAGGAGGACCTGAAGCTTTCTTT
>NA|TRBJ1-1|NA|TRBV7-3
CASSLDGHPNTEAFF
TGTGCCAGCAGCCTAGACGGACATCCGAACACTGAAGCTTTCTTT